The rows below give T cell receptor beta chains drawn from one sample of a study of identifying expanded T cells in peripheral blood. Only in-frame clones appear in the TCRdb table, and some are missing; sequencing was by immunoSEQ multiplex PCR. The sample carries 50,000 or so clones, roughly 90% recorded once. Source material: blood. These receptors were taken from a person aged 18 to 75 in good health. Each CDR3 is given with its conserved first and last residue. The D gene is left open where the match is weak. Clone size is given for some rows only: seen once, a few or many times, or a class if the clone is expanded.

v_call	d_call	clone_size	j_call	cdr3_nt	cdr3_aa
TRBV7-2	NA	NA	TRBJ1-1	TGTGCCAGCAGCGAGGGGGGGTTCGAAGCTTTCTTT	CASSEGGFEAFF
TRBV6-6	NA	few	TRBJ1-4	TGTGCCAGCAGTGCGGGGCGCAATGAAAAACTGTTTTTT	CASSAGRNEKLFF
TRBV4-3	TRBD2	NA	TRBJ2-3	TGCGCCAGCAGCCAGCTGGCGGCGGGGGGGGGCCCACCCGGTACGCAGTATTTT	CASSQLAAGGGPPGTQYF
TRBV7-6	NA	NA	TRBJ1-6	TGTGCCAGCAGCTTAGCTGGAGGTGGCTGGTATTCACCCCTCCACTTT	CASSLAGGGWYSPLHF
TRBV5-6	NA	NA	TRBJ2-1	TGTGCCAGCAGCTTGGCAGGGACCAATGAGCAGTTCTTC	CASSLAGTNEQFF
TRBV7-3	NA	NA	TRBJ2-3	TGTGCCAGCAGCTTACCACCAGATACGCAGTATTTT	CASSLPPDTQYF
TRBV7-2	NA	NA	TRBJ2-1	TGTGCCAGCAGCTTAGTGGCGGATAAGGAGCAGTTCTTC	CASSLVADKEQFF
TRBV19	NA	once	TRBJ1-1	TGTGCCAGTAGTATAGGACAGAAGAACACTGAAGCTTTCTTT	CASSIGQKNTEAFF
TRBV7-8	NA	NA	TRBJ2-2	TGTGCCAGCAGCTTTCCCGGGGAGCTGTTTTTT	CASSFPGELFF
TRBV7-2	NA	NA	TRBJ2-7	TGTGCCAGCATCGCGGGACCCGAAGCCTACGAGCAGTACTTC	CASIAGPEAYEQYF
TRBV2	NA	NA	TRBJ1-1	TGTGCCAGCAGTGAAGTGAGGAACACTGAAGCTTTCTTT	CASSEVRNTEAFF
TRBV29-1	NA	NA	TRBJ2-3	TGCAGCGTTGAGGTGGCAGATACGCAGTATTTT	CSVEVADTQYF
TRBV6-1	NA	NA	TRBJ2-7	TGTGCCAGCAGTGAATCGGGGCAGCAACCCTACGAGCAGTACTTC	CASSESGQQPYEQYF
TRBV7-7	NA	NA	TRBJ2-2	TGTGCCAGCAGCTTAGCGGGGGCCGGGGAGCTGTTTTTT	CASSLAGAGELFF
TRBV28	NA	NA	TRBJ1-4	TGTGCCAGCAGTCGGCCCTATGCAGGGGCTAATGAAAAACTGTTTTTT	CASSRPYAGANEKLFF
TRBV19	NA	NA	TRBJ2-7	TGTGCCAGTAGTACCTCAGACAGCAACTACGAGCAGTACTTC	CASSTSDSNYEQYF
TRBV30	NA	NA	TRBJ1-1	TGTGCCTGGAGTTTTGGGTTGGATGAGAACACTGAAGCTTTCTTT	CAWSFGLDENTEAFF
TRBV5-1	TRBD1	NA	TRBJ2-3	TGCGCCAGCAGCTTTGTTGGACAGGGTGGAGATACGCAGTATTTT	CASSFVGQGGDTQYF
TRBV7-2	TRBD2	NA	TRBJ2-5	TGTGCCGGCAGTACGGGACTAGCGGTTTACCAAGAGACCCAGTACTTC	CAGSTGLAVYQETQYF
TRBV6-5	NA	NA	TRBJ1-1	TGTGCCGTACAGAGGGGGAGGACTGAAGCTTTCTTT	CAVQRGRTEAFF
TRBV2	NA	NA	TRBJ1-6	TGTGCCAGCATGCGGGTCGCCTATAATTCACCCCTCCACTTT	CASMRVAYNSPLHF
TRBV4-3	NA	NA	TRBJ1-4	TGCGCCAGCAGCCAAGGATTTAATGAAAAACTGTTTTTT	CASSQGFNEKLFF
TRBV5-1	NA	NA	TRBJ2-7	TGCGCCAGCAGCTTGGCGTCAGGGGAGATCTACGAGCAGTACTTC	CASSLASGEIYEQYF
TRBV6-1	NA	NA	TRBJ2-7	TGTGCCAGCAGTAGTCGAGAGGCTTACGAGCAGTACTTC	CASSSREAYEQYF
TRBV30	TRBD2	NA	TRBJ2-2	TGTGGAGGGAGTAAGCCGGGGGGGGACGGGGAGCTGTTTTTT	CGGSKPGGDGELFF
TRBV5-6	NA	NA	TRBJ2-1	TGTGCCAGCAGCTTAGACCGCCCCCAACTAGTTGCCCGAAATGAGCAGTTCTTC	CASSLDRPQLVARNEQFF
TRBV7-9	TRBD1	NA	TRBJ1-1	TGTGCCAGCACCTTACAGGGGGAGAACACTGAAGCTTTCTTT	CASTLQGENTEAFF
TRBV30	TRBD1	NA	TRBJ1-4	TGTGCCTGGAGCAACACCGGGACAGATGTTGCAAAACTGTTTTTT	CAWSNTGTDVAKLFF
TRBV27	TRBD1	once	TRBJ2-5	TGTGCCAGCAGTTCAGGAAGGTTAGGGACAGGGGAATGGGAGACCCAGTACTTC	CASSSGRLGTGEWETQYF
TRBV10-3	NA	once	TRBJ2-7	TGTGCCATCAGCGGCGACCCGAAGCGAAGCTCCTACGAGCAGTACTTC	CAISGDPKRSSYEQYF
TRBV6-5	TRBD2	NA	TRBJ2-3	TGTGCCAGCGGGAAGCGGGAGTCCACAGATACGCAGTATTTT	CASGKRESTDTQYF